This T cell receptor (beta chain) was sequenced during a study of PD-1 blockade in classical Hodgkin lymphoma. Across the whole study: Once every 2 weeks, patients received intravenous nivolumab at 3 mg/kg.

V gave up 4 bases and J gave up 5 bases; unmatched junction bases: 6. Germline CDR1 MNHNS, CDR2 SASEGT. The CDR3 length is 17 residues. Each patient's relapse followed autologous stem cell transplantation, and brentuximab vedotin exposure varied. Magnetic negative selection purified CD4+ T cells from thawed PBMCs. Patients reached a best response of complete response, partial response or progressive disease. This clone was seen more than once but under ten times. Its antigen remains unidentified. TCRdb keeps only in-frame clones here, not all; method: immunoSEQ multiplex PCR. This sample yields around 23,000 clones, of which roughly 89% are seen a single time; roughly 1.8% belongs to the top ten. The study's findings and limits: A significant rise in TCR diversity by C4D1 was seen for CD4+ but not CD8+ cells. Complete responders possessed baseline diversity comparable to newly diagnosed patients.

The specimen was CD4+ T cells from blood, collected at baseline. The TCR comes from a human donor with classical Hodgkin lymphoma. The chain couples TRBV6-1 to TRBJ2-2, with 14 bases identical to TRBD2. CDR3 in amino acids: CASSGLAGGTETGELFF. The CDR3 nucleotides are TGTGCCAGCAGTGGACTAGCGGGGGGGACGGAAACCGGGGAGCTGTTTTTT.